This T cell receptor beta chain was retrieved from a study of cytotoxic CD8 clonotypes in ibrutinib-treated CLL. Study-level information: The patients comprised about a dozen relapsed/refractory and approximately 16 treatment-naive cases, 17 to 18 IGHV unmutated. After median about 71 months, about 14 stayed in remission, approximately twelve progressed; responses about 24 partial, 2 complete.

About 2 micrograms of genomic DNA from cryopreserved PBMCs went into TCR beta libraries. Overall study findings and caveats: Treatment saw public clonotypes, which were uncommon, either contract or stay stable.

In its sample, this clone was seen many times. The antigen is undetermined. This table comes from immunoSEQ multiplex PCR, and its TCRdb copy is limited to in-frame clones, with some not included. The sample holds about 50,000 clones, roughly three fifths seen once. This receptor was identified in a human donor with chronic lymphocytic leukemia. The material was PBMCs, obtained after 24 months of ibrutinib treatment.

The CDR3 is CASSRSGVSGNTIYF. The CDR3 DNA follows: TGTGCCAGCAGCCGTTCCGGGGTATCGGGAAACACCATATATTTT. V is TRBV7-6 and J is TRBJ1-3; D unclear. CDR1 and CDR2 from the germline V gene are SGHVS and FNYEAQ. The CDR3 length is 15 residues. V was shortened by 5 bases and J by 4 bases, with 15 bases between the two germline ends. Looking up the rest from reference TRBV7-6 and TRBJ1-3 gives the full variable domain: GAGVSQSPRYKVTKRGQDVALRCDPISGHVSLYWYRQALGQGPEFLTYFNYEAQQDKSGLPNDRFSAERPEGSISTLTIQRTEQRDSAMYRCASSRSGVSGNTIYFGEGSWLTVV.